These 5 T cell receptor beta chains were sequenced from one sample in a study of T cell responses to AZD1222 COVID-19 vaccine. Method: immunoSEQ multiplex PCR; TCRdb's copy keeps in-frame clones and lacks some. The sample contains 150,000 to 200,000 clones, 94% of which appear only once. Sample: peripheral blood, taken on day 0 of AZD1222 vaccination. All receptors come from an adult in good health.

The CDR3 bases are TGTGCCAGCTCACCACGGGGACAGGGTTACACTGAAGCTTTCTTT. Encoded protein: CASSPRGQGYTEAFF. The V gene is TRBV18, the J gene TRBJ1-1, with 9 bases matching TRBD1. The CDR3 is made up of 15 amino acids. Germline CDR1 and CDR2: KGHSH and LQKENI. After removal of 1 base from V and 3 bases from J, the junction contained 3 bases not matched to a gene.

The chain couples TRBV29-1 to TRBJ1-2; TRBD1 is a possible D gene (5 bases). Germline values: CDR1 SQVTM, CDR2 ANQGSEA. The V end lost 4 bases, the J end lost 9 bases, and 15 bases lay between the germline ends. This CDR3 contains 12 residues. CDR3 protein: CSVGGEGYSYTF. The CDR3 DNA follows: TGCAGCGTTGGAGGGGAGGGATACAGCTACACCTTC.

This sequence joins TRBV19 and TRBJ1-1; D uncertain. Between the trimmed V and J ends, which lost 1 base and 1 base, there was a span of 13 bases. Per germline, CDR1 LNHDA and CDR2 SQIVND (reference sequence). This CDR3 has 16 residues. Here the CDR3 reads CASSIGEVTTNTEAFF. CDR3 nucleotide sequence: TGTGCCAGTAGTATAGGGGAAGTCACGACGAACACTGAAGCTTTCTTT.

CDR3 region: CASSLLPAGGSLQPQHF. In nucleotides, the CDR3 is TGCGCCAGCAGCTTGTTGCCGGCAGGGGGTAGTCTACAGCCCCAGCATTTT. This sequence joins TRBV5-1 and TRBJ1-5; TRBD1 agrees at 7 bases. This CDR3 region has 17 residues. Germline-derived CDR1 and CDR2 are SGHRS and YFSETQ. J was trimmed by 7 bases and V by 1 base; bases with no gene match: 14.

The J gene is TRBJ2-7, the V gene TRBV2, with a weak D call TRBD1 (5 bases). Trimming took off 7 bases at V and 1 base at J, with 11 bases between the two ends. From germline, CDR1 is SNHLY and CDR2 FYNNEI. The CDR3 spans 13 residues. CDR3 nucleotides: TGTGCCAGCATCTCCCAGGGATCCTACGAGCAGTACTTC. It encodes CASISQGSYEQYF. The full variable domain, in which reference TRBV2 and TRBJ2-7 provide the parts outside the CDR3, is EPEVTQTPSHQVTQMGQEVILRCVPISNHLYFYWYRQILGQKVEFLVSFYNNEISEKSEIFDDQFSVERPDGSNFTLKIRSTKLEDSAMYFCASISQGSYEQYFGPGTRLTVT.